One and the same sample provided the 19 T cell receptor beta chains below, sequenced in a study of T cells in Graves' hyperthyroidism and ophthalmopathy. The source material, RNA transcripts, was used to amplify TCR beta CDR3 regions. An initial round of RT-PCR targeting the TCR CDR3 relied on the HTBI primer set. In TCRdb, the multiplex PCR reads were re-called with MiXCR into one record per CDR3 protein. This table holds about 640,000 distinct CDR3 sequences, approximately 15% found once. Sequenced input: blood. These receptors were taken from a woman in her forties or fifties with Graves' ophthalmopathy.

This clonotype has only a few counts. CDR3 nucleotides: TGTGCCAGTAGTCTTCGTGATCCGGGACAGCTCGCGGCTTTCTTT. It is translated as CASSLRDPGQLAAFF. This chain links TRBV19 with TRBJ1-1; TRBD1 agrees at 7 bases. V was pared by 5 bases and J by 11 bases, with 17 bases of the junction left unmatched. From germline, CDR1 is LNHDA and CDR2 SQIVND (reference sequence). This CDR3 is 15 amino acids long.

This clonotype was found many times. The chain links TRBV14 to TRBJ2-1; D not certain. CDR3 length: 14 residues. Per germline, CDR1 SGHDN and CDR2 FVKESK. Trimming removed 2 bases from V and 9 bases from J, with 14 bases in between. CDR3 DNA sequence: TGTGCCAGCAGCCAAAATCGGCGCGTCGGTGAGCAGTTCTTC. It is translated as CASSQNRRVGEQFF.

This clonotype was counted ten times or more. The J gene is TRBJ2-1, the V gene TRBV7-9; maybe TRBD1 (6 bases). Deletions cut 4 bases from V and 2 bases from J, with 15 bases between. There are 16 residues in the CDR3. The germline V gene has CDR1 SEHNR and CDR2 FQNEAQ (reference sequence). The CDR3 loop reads CASSSTGRRAYNEQFF. The CDR3 region has the DNA TGTGCCAGCAGCTCTACAGGGCGTCGGGCCTACAATGAGCAGTTCTTC.

This clonotype was detected a few times. The chain couples TRBV9 to TRBJ2-1; D not certain. CDR3 length: 15 residues. Trimming took off 1 base at V and 2 bases at J, with 10 bases between the two ends. Germline values: CDR1 SGDLS, CDR2 YYNGEE. The CDR3: CASSVWADTYNEQFF. In nucleotides, the CDR3 is TGTGCCAGCAGCGTATGGGCTGATACCTACAATGAGCAGTTCTTC.

CDR3 nucleotide sequence: TGTGCCAGCAGCGGAACACAGGGGAATGAGCAGTTCTTC. The encoded protein is CASSGTQGNEQFF. The rearrangement uses TRBV9 and TRBJ2-1, with 7 bases lining up with TRBD1. Trimming cost V 3 bases and J 7 bases; bases outside gene matches: 4. CDR1 SGDLS and CDR2 YYNGEE come from the germline V gene. The CDR3 is made up of 13 amino acids. Full variable domain (missing parts from reference TRBV9 and TRBJ2-1): DSGVTQTPKHLITATGQRVTLRCSPRSGDLSVYWYQQSLDQGLQFLIQYYNGEERAKGNILERFSAQQFPDLHSELNLSSLELGDSALYFCASSGTQGNEQFFGPGTRLTVL.

The chain couples TRBV14 to TRBJ2-5, with 8 bases lining up with TRBD2. Germline CDR1 and CDR2: SGHDN and FVKESK. V trimming: 1 base; J trimming: 4 bases; junction bases outside the gene matches: 5. The CDR3 runs 15 residues. The CDR3 loop reads CASSQVAGGSETQYF. DNA of the CDR3: TGTGCCAGCAGCCAAGTCGCGGGAGGTTCAGAGACCCAGTACTTC.

This clonotype was counted only a few times. The chain combines TRBV20-1 with TRBJ1-1, with D possibly being TRBD1 (5 bases). V was pared by 0 bases and J by 8 bases, with 22 bases between. The CDR3 sequence is 16 residues long. Germline V gene lookup returns CDR1 DFQATT and CDR2 SNEGSKA (reference sequence). CDR3 sequence: CSAREPGIGLQGEAFF. The DNA for the CDR3 is TGCAGTGCTAGAGAGCCAGGCATCGGGCTTCAGGGAGAAGCTTTCTTT.

This clonotype was seen repeatedly, ten times or more. J is TRBJ1-2 and V is TRBV30, with 9 bases aligning to TRBD1. The CDR3 runs to 12 residues. The V gene's germline CDR1 is GTSNPN and CDR2 SVGIG (reference sequence). The CDR3 DNA follows: TGTGCATGGGACAGGGATAACTATGGCTACACCTTC. Amino acid sequence: CAWDRDNYGYTF.

This chain joins TRBV5-1 and TRBJ2-1, with D tentatively TRBD1 (5 bases). Trimming shortened V by 0 bases and J by 14 bases, and 9 bases separated the two germline ends. This CDR3 is 11 amino acids long. Germline V gene sequence: CDR1 SGHRS, CDR2 YFSETQ. CDR3 in DNA: TGCGCCAGCAGCTTGGGACAGTTGGAGTTCTTC. Protein: CASSLGQLEFF.

At least ten counts were recorded for this clonotype. V and J are TRBV7-9 and TRBJ2-3, with 9 bases identical to TRBD1. CDR3 length: 15 residues. The V and J ends lost 1 base and 4 bases, in that order; junction bases with no gene match: 3. Per the germline V gene, CDR1 is SEHNR and CDR2 is FQNEAQ (reference sequence). CDR3 bases: TGTGCCAGCAGCTTAGGGACAGGGGTCCCAGATACGCAGTATTTT. Its translation: CASSLGTGVPDTQYF.

This clonotype was detected once. This chain joins TRBV20-1 and TRBJ1-2; D remains ambiguous. The germline V gene encodes CDR1 DFQATT and CDR2 SNEGSKA (reference sequence). The germline V and J ends were trimmed by 0 bases and 4 bases, with 12 bases remaining between them. This CDR3 region has 14 residues. In DNA, the CDR3 is TGCAGTGCTAGAGATTTGGGAAATTGCTATGGCTACACCTTC. Its translation: CSARDLGNCYGYTF.

The sample holds many counts of this clonotype. The chain joins TRBV7-2 to TRBJ2-3, with TRBD2 identical over 8 bases. This CDR3 comprises 14 residues. Trimming cost V 5 bases and J 4 bases; bases outside gene matches: 5. The germline CDR1 and CDR2 sequences are SGHTA and FQGNSA. The CDR3 is CASSMSAGADTQYF. For the CDR3, the DNA is TGTGCCAGCAGCATGTCAGCGGGAGCAGATACGCAGTATTTT.

This clonotype was counted ten times or more. The chain uses TRBV6-1 and TRBJ2-2; TRBD1 matches 7 bases. Germline lookup yields CDR1 MNHNS and CDR2 SASEGT. V dropped 6 bases and J dropped 4; count of bases not matched to a gene: 14. The CDR3 consists of 17 residues. The CDR3, as DNA: TGTGCCAGCAGAGGACCAGGACAGGCGAAACGCACCGGGGAGCTGTTTTTT. Encoded protein: CASRGPGQAKRTGELFF.

The chain uses TRBV6-8 and TRBJ1-2; D is unclear. CDR1 is MNHGY, CDR2 SAAAGT, per germline. CDR3 size: 13 residues. Trimming stripped 0 bases from V and 6 bases from J, with 8 bases between. CDR3 region: CASSYSGLDGYTF. CDR3 sequence (DNA): TGTGCCAGCAGTTACTCAGGACTCGATGGCTACACCTTC.

This clonotype was counted only a few times. The chain carries TRBV7-8 and TRBJ2-7, with D possibly being TRBD2 (6 bases). The CDR3 length is 15 residues. CDR1 and CDR2 from the germline V gene are SGHVS and FQNEAQ. Trimming took off 4 bases at V and 7 bases at J, with 20 bases between the two ends. The CDR3 DNA follows: TGTGCCAGCAGCTCCACCGGGACCCAGGCGGGGGAGCAGTACTTC. It yields the protein CASSSTGTQAGEQYF.

The table lists this clonotype with many counts. The V gene is TRBV27, the J gene TRBJ1-1, with D maybe TRBD1 (6 bases). There are 15 residues in the CDR3. Trimming stripped 0 bases from V and 0 bases from J, with 8 bases between. CDR1 MNHEY and CDR2 SMNVEV come from the germline V gene (reference sequence). The CDR3 protein is CASSLSRGLNTEAFF. CDR3 nucleotides: TGTGCCAGCAGTTTATCTCGGGGGCTGAACACTGAAGCTTTCTTT.

The sample holds many counts of this clonotype. This rearrangement joins TRBV6-1 to TRBJ2-7; a possible D gene is TRBD2 (5 bases). Looked up from germline, CDR1 is MNHNS and CDR2 is SASEGT. The V and J ends lost 6 bases and 7 bases respectively, with 13 bases between them. The CDR3 is 12 residues long. The CDR3 protein is CASSPSRGEQYF. CDR3 bases: TGTGCCAGCAGCCCGTCTCGGGGAGAGCAGTACTTC.

This clonotype was counted at least ten times. The gene calls are TRBV30 and TRBJ2-5, with 11 bases identical to TRBD2. The CDR3 extends over 15 amino acids. The V gene end was trimmed by 2 bases and the J gene end by 6 bases; junction bases not matched to a gene: 8. The germline gives CDR1 GTSNPN, CDR2 SVGIG (reference sequence). The CDR3 DNA follows: TGTGCCTGGAGTATCGGACTAGCGGGCGTAAAGACCCAGTACTTC. It encodes CAWSIGLAGVKTQYF.

Many counts were recorded for this clonotype. The chain recombines TRBV9 with TRBJ1-5; TRBD1 matches 8 bases. CDR3 length: 14 amino acids. V dropped 0 bases and J dropped 5; count of bases not matched to a gene: 1. In germline, CDR1 is SGDLS, CDR2 YYNGEE. CDR3 sequence (DNA): TGTGCCAGCAGCGTAGCAGGGGGCCATCAGCCCCAGCATTTT. This codes for CASSVAGGHQPQHF. Looking up the rest from reference TRBV9 and TRBJ1-5 gives the full variable domain: DSGVTQTPKHLITATGQRVTLRCSPRSGDLSVYWYQQSLDQGLQFLIQYYNGEERAKGNILERFSAQQFPDLHSELNLSSLELGDSALYFCASSVAGGHQPQHFGDGTRLSIL.